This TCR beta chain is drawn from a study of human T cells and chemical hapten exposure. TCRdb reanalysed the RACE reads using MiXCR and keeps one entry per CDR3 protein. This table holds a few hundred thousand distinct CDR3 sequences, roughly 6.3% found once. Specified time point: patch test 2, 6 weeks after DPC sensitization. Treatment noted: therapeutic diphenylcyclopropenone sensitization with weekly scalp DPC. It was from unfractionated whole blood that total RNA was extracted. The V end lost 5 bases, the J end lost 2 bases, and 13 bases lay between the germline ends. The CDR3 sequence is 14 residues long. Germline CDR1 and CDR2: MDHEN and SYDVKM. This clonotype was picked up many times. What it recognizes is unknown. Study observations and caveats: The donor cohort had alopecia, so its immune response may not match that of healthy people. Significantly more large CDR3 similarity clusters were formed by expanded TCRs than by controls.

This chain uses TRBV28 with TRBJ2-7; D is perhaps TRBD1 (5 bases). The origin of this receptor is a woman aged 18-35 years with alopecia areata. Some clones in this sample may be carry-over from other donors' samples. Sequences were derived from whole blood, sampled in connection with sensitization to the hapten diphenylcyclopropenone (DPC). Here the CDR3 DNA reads TGTGCCAGCAGTCTCCCGCAGGGTCCCTACGAGCAGTACTTC. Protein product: CASSLPQGPYEQYF.